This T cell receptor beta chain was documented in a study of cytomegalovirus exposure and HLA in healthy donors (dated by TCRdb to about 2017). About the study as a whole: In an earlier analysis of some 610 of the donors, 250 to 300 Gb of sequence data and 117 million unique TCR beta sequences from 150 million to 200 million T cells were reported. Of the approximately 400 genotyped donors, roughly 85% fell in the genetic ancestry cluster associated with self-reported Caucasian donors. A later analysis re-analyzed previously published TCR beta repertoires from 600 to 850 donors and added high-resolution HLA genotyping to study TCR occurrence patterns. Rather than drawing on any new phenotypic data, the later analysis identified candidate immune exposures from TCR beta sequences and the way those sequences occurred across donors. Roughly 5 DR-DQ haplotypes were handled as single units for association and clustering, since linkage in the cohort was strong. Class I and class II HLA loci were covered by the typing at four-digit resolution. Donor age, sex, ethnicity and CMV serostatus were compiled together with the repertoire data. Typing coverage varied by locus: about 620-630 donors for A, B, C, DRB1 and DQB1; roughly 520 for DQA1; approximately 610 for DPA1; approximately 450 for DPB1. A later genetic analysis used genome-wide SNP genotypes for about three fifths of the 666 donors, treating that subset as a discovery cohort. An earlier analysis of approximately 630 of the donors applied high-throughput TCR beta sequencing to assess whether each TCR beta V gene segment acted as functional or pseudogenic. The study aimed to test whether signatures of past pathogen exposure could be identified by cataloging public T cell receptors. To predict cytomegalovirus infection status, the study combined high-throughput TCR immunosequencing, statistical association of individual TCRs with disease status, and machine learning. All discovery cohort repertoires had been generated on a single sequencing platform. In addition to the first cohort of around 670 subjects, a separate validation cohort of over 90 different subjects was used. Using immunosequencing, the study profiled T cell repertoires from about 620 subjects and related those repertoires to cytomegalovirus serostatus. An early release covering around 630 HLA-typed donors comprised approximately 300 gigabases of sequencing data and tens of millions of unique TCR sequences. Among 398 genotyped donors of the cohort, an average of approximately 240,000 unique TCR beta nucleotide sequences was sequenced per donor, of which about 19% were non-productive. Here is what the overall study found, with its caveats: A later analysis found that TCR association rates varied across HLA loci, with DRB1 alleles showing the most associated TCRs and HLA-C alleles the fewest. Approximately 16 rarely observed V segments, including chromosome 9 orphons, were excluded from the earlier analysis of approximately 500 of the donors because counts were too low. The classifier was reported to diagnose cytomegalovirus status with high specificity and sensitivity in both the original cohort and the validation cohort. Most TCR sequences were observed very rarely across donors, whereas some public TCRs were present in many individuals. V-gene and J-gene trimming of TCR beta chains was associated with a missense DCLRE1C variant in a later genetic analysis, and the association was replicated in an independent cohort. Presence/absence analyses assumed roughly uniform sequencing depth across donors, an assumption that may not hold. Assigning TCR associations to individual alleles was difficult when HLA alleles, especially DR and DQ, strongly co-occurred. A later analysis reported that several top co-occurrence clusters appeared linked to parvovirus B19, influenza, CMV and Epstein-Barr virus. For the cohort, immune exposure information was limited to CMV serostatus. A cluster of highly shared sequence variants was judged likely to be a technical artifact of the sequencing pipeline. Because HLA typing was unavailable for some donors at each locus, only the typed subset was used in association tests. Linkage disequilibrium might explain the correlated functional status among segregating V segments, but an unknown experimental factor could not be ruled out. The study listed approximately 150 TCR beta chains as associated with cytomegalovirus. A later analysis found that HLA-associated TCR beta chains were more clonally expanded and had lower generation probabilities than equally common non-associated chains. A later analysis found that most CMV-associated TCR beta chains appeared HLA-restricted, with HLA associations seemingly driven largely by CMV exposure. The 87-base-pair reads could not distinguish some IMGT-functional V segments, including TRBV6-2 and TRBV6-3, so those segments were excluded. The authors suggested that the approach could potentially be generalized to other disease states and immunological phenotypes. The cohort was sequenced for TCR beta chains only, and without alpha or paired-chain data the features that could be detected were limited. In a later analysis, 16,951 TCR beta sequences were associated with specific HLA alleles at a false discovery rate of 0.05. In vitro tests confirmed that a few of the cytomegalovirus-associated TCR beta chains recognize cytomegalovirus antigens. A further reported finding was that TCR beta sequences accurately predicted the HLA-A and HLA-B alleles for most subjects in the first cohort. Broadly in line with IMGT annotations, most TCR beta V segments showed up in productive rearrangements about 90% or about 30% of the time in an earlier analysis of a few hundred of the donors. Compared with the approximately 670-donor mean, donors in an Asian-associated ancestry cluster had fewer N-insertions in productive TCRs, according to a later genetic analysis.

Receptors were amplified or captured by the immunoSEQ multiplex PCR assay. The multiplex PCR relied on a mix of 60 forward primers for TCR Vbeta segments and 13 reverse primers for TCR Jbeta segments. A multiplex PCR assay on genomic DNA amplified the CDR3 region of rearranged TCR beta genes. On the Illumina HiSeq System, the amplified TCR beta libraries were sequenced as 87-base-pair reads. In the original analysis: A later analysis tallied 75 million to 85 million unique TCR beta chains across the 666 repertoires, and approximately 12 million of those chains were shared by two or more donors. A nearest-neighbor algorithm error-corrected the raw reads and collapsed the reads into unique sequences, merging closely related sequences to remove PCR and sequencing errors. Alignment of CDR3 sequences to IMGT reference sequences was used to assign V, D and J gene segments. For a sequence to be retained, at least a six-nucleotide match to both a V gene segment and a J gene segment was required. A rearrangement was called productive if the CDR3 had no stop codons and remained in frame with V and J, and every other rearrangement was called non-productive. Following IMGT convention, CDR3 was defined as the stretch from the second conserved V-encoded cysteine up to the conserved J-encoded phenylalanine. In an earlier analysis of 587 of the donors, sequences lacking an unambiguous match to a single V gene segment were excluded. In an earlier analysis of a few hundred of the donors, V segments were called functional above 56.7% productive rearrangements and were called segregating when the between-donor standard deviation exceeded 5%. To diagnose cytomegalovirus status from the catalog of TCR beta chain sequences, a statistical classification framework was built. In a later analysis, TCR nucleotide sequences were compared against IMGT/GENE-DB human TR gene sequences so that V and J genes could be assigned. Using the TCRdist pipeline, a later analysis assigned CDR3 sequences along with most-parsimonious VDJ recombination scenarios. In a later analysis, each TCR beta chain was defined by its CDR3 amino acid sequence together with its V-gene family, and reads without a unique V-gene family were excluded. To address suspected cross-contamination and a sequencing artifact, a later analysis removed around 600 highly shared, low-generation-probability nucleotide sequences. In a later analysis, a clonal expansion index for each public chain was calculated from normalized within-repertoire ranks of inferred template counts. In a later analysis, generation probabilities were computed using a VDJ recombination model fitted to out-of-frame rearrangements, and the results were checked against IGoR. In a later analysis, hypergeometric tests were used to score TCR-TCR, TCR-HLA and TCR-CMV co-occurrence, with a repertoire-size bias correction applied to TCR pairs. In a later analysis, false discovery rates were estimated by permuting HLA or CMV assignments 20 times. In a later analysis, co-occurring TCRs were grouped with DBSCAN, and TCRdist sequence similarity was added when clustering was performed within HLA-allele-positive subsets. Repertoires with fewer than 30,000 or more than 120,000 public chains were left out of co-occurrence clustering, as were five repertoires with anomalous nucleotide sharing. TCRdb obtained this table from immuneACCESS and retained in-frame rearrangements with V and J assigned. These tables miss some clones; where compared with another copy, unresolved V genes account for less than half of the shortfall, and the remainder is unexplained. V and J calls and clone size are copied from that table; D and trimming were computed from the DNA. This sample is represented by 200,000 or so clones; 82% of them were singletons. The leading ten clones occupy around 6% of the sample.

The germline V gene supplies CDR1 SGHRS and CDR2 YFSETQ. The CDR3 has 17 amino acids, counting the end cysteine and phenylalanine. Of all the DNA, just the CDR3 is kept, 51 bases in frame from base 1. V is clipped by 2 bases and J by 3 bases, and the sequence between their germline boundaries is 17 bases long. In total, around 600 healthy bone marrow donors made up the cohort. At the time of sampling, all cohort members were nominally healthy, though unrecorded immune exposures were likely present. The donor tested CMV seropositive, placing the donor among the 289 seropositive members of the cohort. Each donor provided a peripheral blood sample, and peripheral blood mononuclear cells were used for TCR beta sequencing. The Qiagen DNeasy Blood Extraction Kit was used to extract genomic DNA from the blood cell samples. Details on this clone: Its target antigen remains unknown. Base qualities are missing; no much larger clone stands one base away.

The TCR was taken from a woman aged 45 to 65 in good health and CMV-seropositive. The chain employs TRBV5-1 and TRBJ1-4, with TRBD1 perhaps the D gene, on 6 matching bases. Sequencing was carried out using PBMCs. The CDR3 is CASSLKRGTAPNEKLFF. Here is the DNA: TGCGCCAGCAGCTTAAAGAGGGGGACGGCCCCTAATGAAAAACTGTTTTTT.